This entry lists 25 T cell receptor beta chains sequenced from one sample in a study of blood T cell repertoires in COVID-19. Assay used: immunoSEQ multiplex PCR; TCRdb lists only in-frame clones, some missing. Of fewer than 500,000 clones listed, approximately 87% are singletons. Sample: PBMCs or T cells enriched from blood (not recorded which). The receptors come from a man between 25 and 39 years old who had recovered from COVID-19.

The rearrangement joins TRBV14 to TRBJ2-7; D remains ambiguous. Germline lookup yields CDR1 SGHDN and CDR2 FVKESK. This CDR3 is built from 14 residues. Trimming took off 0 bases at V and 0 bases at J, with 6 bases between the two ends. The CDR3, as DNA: TGTGCCAGCAGCCAAGAACAGTACTCCTACGAGCAGTACTTC. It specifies CASSQEQYSYEQYF. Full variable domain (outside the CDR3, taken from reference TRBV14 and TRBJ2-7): EAGVTQFPSHSVIEKGQTVTLRCDPISGHDNLYWYRRVMGKEIKFLLHFVKESKQDESGMPNNRFLAERTGGTYSTLKVQPAELEDSGVYFCASSQEQYSYEQYFGPGTRLTVT.

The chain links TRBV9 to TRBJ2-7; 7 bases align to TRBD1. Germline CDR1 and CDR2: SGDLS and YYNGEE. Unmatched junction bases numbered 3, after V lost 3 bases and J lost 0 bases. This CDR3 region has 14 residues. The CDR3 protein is CASSGWDSSYEQYF. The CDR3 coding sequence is TGTGCCAGCAGCGGATGGGACAGCTCCTACGAGCAGTACTTC. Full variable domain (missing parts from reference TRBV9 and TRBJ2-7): DSGVTQTPKHLITATGQRVTLRCSPRSGDLSVYWYQQSLDQGLQFLIQYYNGEERAKGNILERFSAQQFPDLHSELNLSSLELGDSALYFCASSGWDSSYEQYFGPGTRLTVT.

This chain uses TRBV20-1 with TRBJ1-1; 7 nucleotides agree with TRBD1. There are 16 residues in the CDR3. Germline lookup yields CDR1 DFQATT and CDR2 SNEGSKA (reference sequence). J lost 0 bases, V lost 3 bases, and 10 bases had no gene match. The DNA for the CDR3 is TGCAGTGCTAGTAGAGGGGGCGCGCTATTGAACACTGAAGCTTTCTTT. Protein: CSASRGGALLNTEAFF.

The CDR3 sequence is CASSLERQEGLYEQYF. As DNA, the CDR3 is TGCGCCAGCAGCTTGGAACGACAGGAAGGCCTCTACGAGCAGTACTTC. The rearrangement joins TRBV5-1 to TRBJ2-7, with a possible D match to TRBD1 (6 bases). CDR3 length: 16 residues. The germline gives CDR1 SGHRS, CDR2 YFSETQ. V was shortened by 0 bases and J by 3 bases, with 16 bases between the two germline ends.

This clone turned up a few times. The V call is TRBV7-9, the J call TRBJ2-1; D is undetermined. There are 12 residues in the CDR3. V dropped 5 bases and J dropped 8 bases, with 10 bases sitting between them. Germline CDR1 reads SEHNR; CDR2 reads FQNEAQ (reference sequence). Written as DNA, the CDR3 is TGTGCCAGCAGCAGGTCCAGCGATGAGCAGTTCTTC. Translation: CASSRSSDEQFF.

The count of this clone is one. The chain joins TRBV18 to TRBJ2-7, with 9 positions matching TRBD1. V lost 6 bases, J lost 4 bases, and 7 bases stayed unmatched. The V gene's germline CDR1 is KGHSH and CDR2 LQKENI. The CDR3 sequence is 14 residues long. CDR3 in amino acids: CASSPGTGSYEQYF. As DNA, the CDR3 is TGTGCCAGCTCGCCCGGGACAGGGTCTTACGAGCAGTACTTC.

The DNA of the CDR3 is TGTGCCAGCCGTTATGGGGCGGGAAATTCACCCCTCCACTTT. Translating it yields CASRYGAGNSPLHF. The gene calls are TRBV27 and TRBJ1-6; D is perhaps TRBD1 (5 bases). With 8 bases removed from V and 7 bases from J, the gap between germline ends came to 15 bases. Germline V CDR1 and CDR2: MNHEY, SMNVEV (reference sequence). The CDR3 is 14 amino acids.

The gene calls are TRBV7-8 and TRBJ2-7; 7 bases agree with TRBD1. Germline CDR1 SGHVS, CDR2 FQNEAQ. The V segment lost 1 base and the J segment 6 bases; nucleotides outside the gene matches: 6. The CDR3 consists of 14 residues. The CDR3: CASSLDFRQGEQYF. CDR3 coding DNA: TGTGCCAGCAGCTTAGATTTTCGACAGGGCGAGCAGTACTTC.

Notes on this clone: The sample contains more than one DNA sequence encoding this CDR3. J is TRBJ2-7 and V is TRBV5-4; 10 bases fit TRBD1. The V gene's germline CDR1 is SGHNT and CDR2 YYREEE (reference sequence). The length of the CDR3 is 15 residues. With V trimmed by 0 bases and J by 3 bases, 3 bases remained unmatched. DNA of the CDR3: TGTGCCAGCAGCTTGGTCGGGACAGGGGACTACGAGCAGTACTTC. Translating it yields CASSLVGTGDYEQYF.

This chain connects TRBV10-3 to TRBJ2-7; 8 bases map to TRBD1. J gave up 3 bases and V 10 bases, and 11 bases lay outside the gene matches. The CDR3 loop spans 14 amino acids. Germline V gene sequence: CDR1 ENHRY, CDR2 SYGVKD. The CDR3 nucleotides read TGTGCCACAAAGATGGGACAGGATGGCTACGAGCAGTACTTC. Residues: CATKMGQDGYEQYF.

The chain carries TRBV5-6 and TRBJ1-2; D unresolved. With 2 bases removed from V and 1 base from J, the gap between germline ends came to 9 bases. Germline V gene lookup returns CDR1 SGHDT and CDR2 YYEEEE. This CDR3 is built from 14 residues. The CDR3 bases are TGTGCCAGCAGCTTACCGGGGATTAACTATGGCTACACCTTC. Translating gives CASSLPGINYGYTF.

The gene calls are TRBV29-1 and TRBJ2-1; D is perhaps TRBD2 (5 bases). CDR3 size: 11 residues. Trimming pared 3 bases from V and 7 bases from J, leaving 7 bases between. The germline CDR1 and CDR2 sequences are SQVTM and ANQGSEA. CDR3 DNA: TGCAGCGTTGATCGCGGGAATGAGCAGTTCTTC. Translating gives CSVDRGNEQFF.

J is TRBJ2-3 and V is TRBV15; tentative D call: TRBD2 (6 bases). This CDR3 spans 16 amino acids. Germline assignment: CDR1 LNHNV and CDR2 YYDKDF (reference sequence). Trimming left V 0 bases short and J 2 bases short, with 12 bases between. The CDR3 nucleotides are TGTGCCACCAGCAGAGAATGGCGGGGCTCCACAGATACGCAGTATTTT. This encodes CATSREWRGSTDTQYF.

This chain's CDR3 is CASSPERGTDTQYF. CDR3 in DNA: TGTGCCAGCAGCCCCGAGCGGGGCACAGATACGCAGTATTTT. The chain employs TRBV7-3 and TRBJ2-3; a possible D gene is TRBD2 (6 bases). V was clipped by 5 bases and J by 1 base, with 10 bases between them. Germline V CDR1 and CDR2: SGHTA, FQGTGA. The CDR3 loop spans 14 amino acids.

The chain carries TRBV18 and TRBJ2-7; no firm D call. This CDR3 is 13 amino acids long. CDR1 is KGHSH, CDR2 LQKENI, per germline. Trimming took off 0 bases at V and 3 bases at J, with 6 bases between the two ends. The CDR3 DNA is TGTGCCAGCTCACCACCGCAGGACTACGAGCAGTACTTC. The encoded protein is CASSPPQDYEQYF.

The DNA of the CDR3 is TGTGCCAGCTCACCAAGTCCAACTAGGGAGCAGTACTTC. Translated, it gives CASSPSPTREQYF. The V gene is TRBV18, the J gene TRBJ2-7, with D maybe TRBD2 (5 bases). CDR1 and CDR2 (germline): KGHSH, LQKENI. Trimming removed 2 bases at V and 7 bases at J, with 12 bases between. The CDR3 is 13 amino acids.

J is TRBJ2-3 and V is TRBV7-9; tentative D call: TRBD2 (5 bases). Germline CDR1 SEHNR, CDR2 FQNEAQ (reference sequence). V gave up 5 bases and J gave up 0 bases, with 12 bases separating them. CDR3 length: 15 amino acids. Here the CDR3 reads CASSVRTGSTDTQYF. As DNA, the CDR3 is TGTGCCAGCAGCGTACGGACTGGGAGCACAGATACGCAGTATTTT.

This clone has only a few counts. This CDR3 reads CASSLNIQPQHF. The CDR3 bases are TGTGCCAGCAGCTTAAATATTCAGCCCCAGCATTTT. The chain carries TRBV7-2 and TRBJ1-5, with D unresolved. Germline values: CDR1 SGHTA, CDR2 FQGNSA. The CDR3 extends over 12 amino acids. The germline V and J ends were trimmed by 2 bases and 6 bases, with 5 bases remaining between them.

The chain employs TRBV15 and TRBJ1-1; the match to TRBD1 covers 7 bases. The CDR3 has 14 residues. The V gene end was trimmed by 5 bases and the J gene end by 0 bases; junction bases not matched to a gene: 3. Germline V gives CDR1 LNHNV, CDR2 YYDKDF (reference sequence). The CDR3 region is CATSQGVMNTEAFF. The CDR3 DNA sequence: TGTGCCACCAGCCAGGGGGTGATGAACACTGAAGCTTTCTTT. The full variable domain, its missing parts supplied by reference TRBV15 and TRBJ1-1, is DAMVIQNPRYQVTQFGKPVTLSCSQTLNHNVMYWYQQKSSQAPKLLFHYYDKDFNNEADTPDNFQSRRPNTSFCFLDIRSPGLGDTAMYLCATSQGVMNTEAFFGQGTRLTVV.

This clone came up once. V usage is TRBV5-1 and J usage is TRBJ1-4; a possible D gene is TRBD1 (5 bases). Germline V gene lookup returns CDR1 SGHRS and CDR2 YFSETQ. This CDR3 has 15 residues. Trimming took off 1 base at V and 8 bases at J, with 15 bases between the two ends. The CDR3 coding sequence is TGCGCCAGCAGCTTGCGCGAGGCCAGGGAAGAAAAACTGTTTTTT. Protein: CASSLREAREEKLFF.

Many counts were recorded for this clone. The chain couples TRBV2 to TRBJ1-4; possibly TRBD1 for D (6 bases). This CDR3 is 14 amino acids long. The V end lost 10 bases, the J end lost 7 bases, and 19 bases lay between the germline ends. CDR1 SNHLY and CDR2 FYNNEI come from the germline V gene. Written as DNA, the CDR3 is TGTGCCATCAGAGAACAGGGAATAACTGAAAAACTGTTTTTT. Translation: CAIREQGITEKLFF.

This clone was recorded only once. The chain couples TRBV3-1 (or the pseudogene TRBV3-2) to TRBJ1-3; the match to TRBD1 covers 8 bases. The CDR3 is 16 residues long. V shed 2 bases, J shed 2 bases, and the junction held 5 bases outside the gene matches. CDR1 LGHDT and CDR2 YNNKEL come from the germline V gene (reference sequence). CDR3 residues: CASSQRRGPAGNTIYF. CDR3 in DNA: TGTGCCAGCAGCCAACGCAGGGGGCCGGCTGGAAACACCATATATTTT.

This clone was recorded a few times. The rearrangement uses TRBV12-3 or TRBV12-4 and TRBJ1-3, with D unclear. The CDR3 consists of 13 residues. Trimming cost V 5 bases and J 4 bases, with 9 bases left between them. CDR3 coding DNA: TGTGCCAGCAGTCTCCGACTCGGAAACACCATATATTTT. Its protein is CASSLRLGNTIYF.

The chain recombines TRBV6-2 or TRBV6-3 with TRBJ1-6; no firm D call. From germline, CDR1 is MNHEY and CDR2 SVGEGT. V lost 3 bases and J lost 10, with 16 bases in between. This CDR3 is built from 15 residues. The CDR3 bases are TGTGCCAGCAGTTATTGGTCCGACATCGGCTCACCCCTCCACTTT. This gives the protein CASSYWSDIGSPLHF.

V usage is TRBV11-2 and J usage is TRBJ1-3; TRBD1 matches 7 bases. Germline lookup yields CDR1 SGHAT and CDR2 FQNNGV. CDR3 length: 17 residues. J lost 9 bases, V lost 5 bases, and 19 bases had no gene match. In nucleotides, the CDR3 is TGTGCCAGCAGCACGCCCTCTCGGAGGGGGCGAGAGGGCACCATATATTTT. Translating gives CASSTPSRRGREGTIYF.